Shown below are 20 T cell receptor beta chains from a single sample sequenced in a study of T-cell reconstitution after alpha-beta-depleted transplantation in children (dated by TCRdb to the mid-2010s). The library was obtained by PCR. TCRdb names Illumina HiSeq 2500 as the instrument used. To normalize quantification of the TCRbeta repertoire, the TCR libraries were built with molecular barcoding that relied on unique molecular identifiers. The raw public reads went through TCRdb reprocessing: fastp at Q25, MiXCR clone calling, in-frame beta chains kept. Rows matching on CDR3 protein sequence are summarized as one entry with the most common DNA and genes. This sample comprises some 500,000 distinct CDR3 sequences, about 17% of them detected only once. The ten biggest clones cover roughly 3.3% of the sample. Sequencing was performed on PBMCs from the stem cell graft donor, taken from the stem cell graft. All receptors derive from a human donor who donated a stem cell graft to a child with acute lymphoblastic leukemia.

The V and J genes are TRBV19 and TRBJ2-1; D not certain. V lost 5 bases to trimming and J lost 0 bases, with 5 bases between them. CDR3 length: 13 amino acids. Germline values: CDR1 LNHDA, CDR2 SQIVND (reference sequence). CDR3 region: CASSAYSYNEQFF. CDR3 nucleotides: TGTGCCAGTAGTGCCTACTCCTACAATGAGCAGTTCTTC.

This chain joins TRBV30 and TRBJ1-5, with D unresolved. Per germline, CDR1 GTSNPN and CDR2 SVGIG (reference sequence). V lost 0 bases, J lost 1 base, and 4 bases lay in between. This CDR3 comprises 13 residues. The CDR3 sequence: CAWSVLSNQPQHF. CDR3 nucleotide sequence: TGTGCCTGGAGTGTACTCAGCAATCAGCCCCAGCATTTT.

This clonotype was seen more than once but under ten times. This sequence joins TRBV5-1 and TRBJ2-2, with TRBD2 as a possible D gene (6 bases). Between the trimmed V and J ends, which lost 5 bases and 1 base, there was a span of 9 bases. Germline V gene lookup returns CDR1 SGHRS and CDR2 YFSETQ. CDR3 length: 14 amino acids. The DNA for the CDR3 is TGCGCCAGCAGGCTAGCGTTGAACACCGGGGAGCTGTTTTTT. Its protein is CASRLALNTGELFF.

This clonotype appeared a few times. This chain joins TRBV9 and TRBJ1-3, with 10 positions matching TRBD1. This CDR3 comprises 16 residues. V lost 10 bases and J lost 4; bases outside the gene matches: 14. CDR1 is SGDLS and CDR2 is YYNGEE in the germline V gene. CDR3 nucleotide sequence: TGTGCCGACTACCCGGATGGGACAGGGGTCGGAAACACCATATATTTT. This gives the protein CADYPDGTGVGNTIYF.

The chain links TRBV6-1 to TRBJ1-1; perhaps TRBD1 as D (5 bases). This CDR3 is 13 amino acids long. V was pared by 6 bases and J by 3 bases, with 11 bases between. CDR1 is MNHNS and CDR2 is SASEGT in the germline V gene. CDR3: CASSSREHTEAFF. DNA for the CDR3: TGTGCCAGCAGCTCCAGGGAACACACTGAAGCTTTCTTT.

The chain has TRBV27 and TRBJ2-5, with D unclear. The CDR3 runs to 15 residues. The germline V gene has CDR1 MNHEY and CDR2 SMNVEV (reference sequence). V lost 1 base to trimming and J lost 2 bases, with 11 bases between them. The DNA for the CDR3 is TGTGCCAGCAGTTTATTGTTCGGCAGTCAAGAGACCCAGTACTTC. It specifies CASSLLFGSQETQYF.

The J gene is TRBJ2-3, the V gene TRBV6-5; D gene uncertain. The V and J ends lost 0 bases and 6 bases respectively, with 13 bases between them. Germline V gene sequence: CDR1 MNHEY, CDR2 SVGAGI. This CDR3 comprises 15 residues. The CDR3 nucleotides read TGTGCCAGCAGTTACTCTCTAGGATCGAGGGATACGCAGTATTTT. Amino acids: CASSYSLGSRDTQYF.

This clonotype was seen a few times. The chain joins TRBV5-1 to TRBJ2-1, with TRBD2 matching over 13 bases. This CDR3 region has 16 residues. Germline assignment: CDR1 SGHRS and CDR2 YFSETQ. The V and J ends lost 2 bases and 8 bases, in that order; junction bases with no gene match: 7. Written as DNA, the CDR3 is TGCGCCAGCAGCTTAAATCGACTAGCGGGAGGTTATGAGCAGTTCTTC. This sequence encodes CASSLNRLAGGYEQFF.

This clonotype came up a few times. This chain links TRBV6-2 or TRBV6-3 with TRBJ2-4; 10 bases agree with TRBD2. The CDR3 runs to 18 residues. Germline values: CDR1 MNHEY, CDR2 SVGEGT. J gave up 0 bases and V 5 bases, and 10 bases lay outside the gene matches. CDR3 loop: CASSPGLASSLAKNIQYF. Written as DNA, the CDR3 is TGTGCCAGCAGTCCGGGACTAGCGAGTTCATTAGCCAAAAACATTCAGTACTTC.

V and J are TRBV2 and TRBJ2-3; 8 nucleotides line up with TRBD2. J was trimmed by 4 bases and V by 6 bases; bases with no gene match: 9. CDR1 is SNHLY and CDR2 is FYNNEI in the germline V gene. This CDR3 comprises 15 residues. CDR3 protein: CASRALAGRADTQYF. The CDR3 bases are TGTGCCAGCAGAGCCCTAGCGGGTCGGGCAGATACGCAGTATTTT.

J is TRBJ2-2 and V is TRBV7-9; 7 bases are shared with TRBD1. V was clipped by 4 bases and J by 4 bases; unmatched bases: 6. Germline CDR1 is SEHNR and CDR2 is FQNEAQ (reference sequence). The CDR3 runs 15 residues. As DNA, the CDR3 is TGTGCCAGCAGCTGGGACAGCCTTGGCACCGGGGAGCTGTTTTTT. This gives the protein CASSWDSLGTGELFF.

This clonotype was counted only a few times. V gene TRBV27 combines with J gene TRBJ2-3, with a weak D call TRBD1 (7 bases). Looked up from germline, CDR1 is MNHEY and CDR2 is SMNVEV (reference sequence). V was trimmed by 7 bases and J by 5 bases, leaving 19 bases between them. The CDR3 is 15 residues long. The CDR3 nucleotides are TGTGCCAGCATCCCAGGGGGGCTAGCAAGAGATACGCAGTATTTT. Translation: CASIPGGLARDTQYF.

The chain employs TRBV20-1 and TRBJ1-5, with a tentative D call TRBD1 (5 bases). The CDR3 has 13 residues. Trimming cost V 6 bases and J 6 bases, with 15 bases left between them. The germline V gene encodes CDR1 DFQATT and CDR2 SNEGSKA (reference sequence). The CDR3 DNA follows: TGCAGTGCCTTAGGGGAGTTTGGTCAGCCCCAGCATTTT. It yields the protein CSALGEFGQPQHF.

V is TRBV14 and J is TRBJ2-1; a possible D gene is TRBD2 (7 bases). CDR3 length: 15 residues. The V gene's germline CDR1 is SGHDN and CDR2 FVKESK. V was trimmed by 1 base and J by 8 bases, leaving 15 bases between them. The CDR3 loop reads CASSQAMGGADEQFF. CDR3 sequence (DNA): TGTGCCAGCAGCCAAGCTATGGGGGGGGCCGATGAGCAGTTCTTC. The full variable domain, rest sourced from reference TRBV14 and TRBJ2-1, is EAGVTQFPSHSVIEKGQTVTLRCDPISGHDNLYWYRRVMGKEIKFLLHFVKESKQDESGMPNNRFLAERTGGTYSTLKVQPAELEDSGVYFCASSQAMGGADEQFFGPGTRLTVL.

This clonotype was seen many times. The V and J genes are TRBV29-1 and TRBJ1-2, with D hard to call. The CDR3 length is 14 residues. The germline CDR1 and CDR2 sequences are SQVTM and ANQGSEA. Trimming pared 5 bases from V and 4 bases from J, leaving 17 bases between. This chain's CDR3 is CSVMPEGVGYGYTF. The CDR3 DNA reads TGCAGCGTTATGCCTGAGGGAGTCGGCTATGGCTACACCTTC.

The CDR3 is CASSFRDRPQDEAFF. For the CDR3, the DNA is TGTGCCAGCAGCTTTCGGGACAGGCCACAAGATGAAGCTTTCTTT. The chain carries TRBV11-1 and TRBJ1-1, with 8 bases aligning to TRBD1. With 3 bases clipped from V and 7 bases from J, the junction kept 10 bases outside the gene matches. This CDR3 comprises 15 residues. Germline lookup yields CDR1 SGHAT and CDR2 FQDESV (reference sequence).

V is TRBV5-1 and J is TRBJ2-7; no clear D gene. The V gene's germline CDR1 is SGHRS and CDR2 YFSETQ. V was trimmed by 1 base and J by 3 bases, leaving 14 bases between them. CDR3 length: 15 residues. CDR3 in DNA: TGCGCCAGCAGCTTGCTTAGGGTTGGTCGCTACGAGCAGTACTTC. It yields the protein CASSLLRVGRYEQYF.

This clonotype has just a few counts. The chain recombines TRBV6-2 or TRBV6-3 with TRBJ2-7; 10 bases line up with TRBD2. Germline loops: CDR1 MNHEY, CDR2 SVGEGT. The CDR3 extends over 16 amino acids. V lost 5 bases and J lost 3; bases outside the gene matches: 10. The CDR3 nucleotides are TGTGCCAGCAGTACATCTAGCGGGAGCCTACTCTACGAGCAGTACTTC. It encodes CASSTSSGSLLYEQYF.

The rearrangement links TRBV9 to TRBJ1-2; D is unresolved. Germline loops: CDR1 SGDLS, CDR2 YYNGEE. There are 13 residues in the CDR3. The V end was cut by 3 bases, the J end by 13 bases, with 19 bases between. The CDR3 DNA sequence: TGTGCCAGCAGCGAGGGCAGTAGTCTCCATCGCACCTTC. Its translation is CASSEGSSLHRTF.

This clonotype was seen a few times. The rearrangement links TRBV11-2 to TRBJ2-1, with 13 bases that match TRBD2. With 6 bases clipped from V and 6 bases from J, the junction kept 11 bases outside the gene matches. This CDR3 comprises 17 residues. Germline V gene lookup returns CDR1 SGHAT and CDR2 FQNNGV. CDR3 sequence reads: CASSSEPGLAGLNEQFF. Written as DNA, the CDR3 is TGTGCCAGCAGTTCTGAACCGGGACTAGCGGGACTCAATGAGCAGTTCTTC.